A single sample gave rise to the 3 T cell receptor beta chains below, sequenced in a study of Graves' ophthalmopathy and Graves' hyperthyroidism. CDR3 regions of TCR beta were amplified from RNA transcripts. A first-round RT-PCR used HTBI primers, followed by a second-round multiplex PCR. TCRdb used MiXCR to reprocess the multiplex PCR reads, holding one entry per CDR3 protein. The sample holds under 350,000 distinct CDR3 sequences, roughly 15% seen once. Sequences were obtained from peripheral blood. Receptors were obtained from an adult man with Graves' ophthalmopathy.

The chain is built from TRBV30 and TRBJ1-2; tentative D call: TRBD1 (5 bases). V was pared by 4 bases and J by 0 bases, with 9 bases between. CDR1 and CDR2 (germline): GTSNPN, SVGIG (reference sequence). CDR3 length: 13 residues. CDR3 nucleotide sequence: TGTGCCTGGACAGGGAACCCTAACTATGGCTACACCTTC. Translating it yields CAWTGNPNYGYTF.

This clonotype was counted ten times or more. The V call is TRBV7-9, the J call TRBJ1-3; TRBD1 matches at 8 bases. Germline V gives CDR1 SEHNR, CDR2 FQNEAQ (reference sequence). The CDR3 loop spans 16 amino acids. J lost 4 bases, V lost 2 bases, and 7 bases had no gene match. DNA of the CDR3: TGTGCCAGCAGCTTAACGGGACAGGTCTACGGAAACACCATATATTTT. It yields the protein CASSLTGQVYGNTIYF.

This clonotype has at least ten counts. V gene TRBV12-3 or TRBV12-4 combines with J gene TRBJ1-6; D unresolved. V was trimmed by 5 bases and J by 10 bases, leaving 12 bases between them. This CDR3 contains 13 residues. CDR3 loop: CASSHGGGSPLHF. The CDR3 DNA follows: TGTGCCAGCAGTCACGGCGGTGGCTCACCCCTCCACTTT.